The clone carrying this T cell receptor beta chain was observed a single time. This entry is derived from a study of blood T cell repertoires in COVID-19. Across the study: The United States, Italy and Spain were the sources of the acute and convalescent COVID-19 samples. PBMCs, B-cell-depleted T cells, or T cells were the source of the cDNA or gDNA that made up the material.

The junction had 5 bases not matched to a gene; V was cut back by 7 bases and J by 3 bases. CDR1 and CDR2 from the germline V gene are SNHLY and FYNNEI. This CDR3 is built from 14 residues. Original processing notes: Reference gene primer amplification in the assay estimated nucleated cell counts. The method was immunoSEQ multiplex PCR; TCRdb's version includes in-frame clones alone and lacks a portion of them. V, J and clone size were drawn from that table, and D and trimming were deduced from the DNA. This sample yields 250,000 to 350,000 clones, of which 70% to 90% are seen a single time; approximately 5.3% belongs to the top ten. The study assigned cohorts using participant-reported clinical history.

The sequenced sample consisted of PBMCs or T cells enriched from blood (not recorded which). The source of this sequence is a woman between 25 and 40 years old who had recovered from COVID-19. The chain couples TRBV2 to TRBJ1-1; 10 bases align to TRBD1. In DNA, the CDR3 is TGTGCCAGCACCCGACAGGGGGCTGACACTGAAGCTTTCTTT. It specifies CASTRQGADTEAFF. Looking up the rest from reference TRBV2 and TRBJ1-1 gives the full variable domain: EPEVTQTPSHQVTQMGQEVILRCVPISNHLYFYWYRQILGQKVEFLVSFYNNEISEKSEIFDDQFSVERPDGSNFTLKIRSTKLEDSAMYFCASTRQGADTEAFFGQGTRLTVV.